Each of the 31 T cell receptor beta chains below was sequenced from the same sample in a study of human T cells and chemical hapten exposure. The time point: patch test 1, 2 weeks after DPC sensitization. Treatment given: therapeutic diphenylcyclopropenone sensitization with weekly scalp DPC. Using its own MiXCR run on the RACE reads, TCRdb lists one record per CDR3 protein. The data contain approximately 100,000 distinct CDR3 sequences, around 10% of them seen just once; the ten biggest clones take up roughly 3.5%. The sample here was whole blood, taken in connection with sensitization to the hapten diphenylcyclopropenone (DPC). These receptors all come from a woman in her thirties or forties with alopecia areata. Some clones in this sample may be carry-over from other donors' samples.

This clonotype has at least ten counts. CDR3 amino acids: CASSPEVADGYGYTF. CDR3 DNA sequence: TGTGCCAGCTCACCCGAAGTGGCGGATGGGTATGGCTACACCTTC. This rearrangement joins TRBV18 to TRBJ1-2; no firm D call. There are 15 residues in the CDR3. Germline values: CDR1 KGHSH, CDR2 LQKENI. Deletions cut 3 bases from V and 5 bases from J, with 16 bases between.

The V gene is TRBV29-1, the J gene TRBJ2-2; no firm D call. Trimming stripped 7 bases from V and 5 bases from J, with 14 bases between. The CDR3 has 13 residues. Germline assignment: CDR1 SQVTM and CDR2 ANQGSEA. The CDR3 sequence is CSAHPGGTGELFF. The CDR3 nucleotides are TGCAGCGCCCATCCGGGCGGAACCGGGGAGCTGTTTTTT.

In this sample, this clonotype turned up many times. The V call is TRBV12-3 or TRBV12-4, the J call TRBJ2-7, with TRBD2 matching over 7 bases. Trimming removed 2 bases from V and 3 bases from J; junction bases left unmatched: 10. This CDR3 has 16 amino acids. Here the CDR3 reads CASSLTGGNGIYEQYF. In DNA form, the CDR3 reads TGTGCCAGCAGTTTAACGGGAGGCAATGGGATCTACGAGCAGTACTTC.

This clonotype was seen only a few times. V is TRBV28 and J is TRBJ2-3; 9 bases map to TRBD1. J gave up 0 bases and V 2 bases, and 9 bases lay outside the gene matches. From germline, CDR1 is MDHEN and CDR2 SYDVKM. This CDR3 spans 18 amino acids. The CDR3 is CASSLGLTGGRSTDTQYF. CDR3 DNA sequence: TGTGCCAGCAGTTTAGGGCTGACAGGGGGGCGTAGCACAGATACGCAGTATTTT.

This chain connects TRBV7-9 to TRBJ2-5, with 11 bases lining up with TRBD2. The CDR3 runs 16 residues. The junction had 10 bases not matched to a gene; V was cut back by 5 bases and J by 5 bases. Germline V gives CDR1 SEHNR, CDR2 FQNEAQ (reference sequence). The CDR3 spells CASSPTSGSILETQYF. CDR3 sequence (DNA): TGTGCCAGCAGCCCTACTAGCGGGAGTATTTTGGAGACCCAGTACTTC.

This clonotype was found many times. The gene calls are TRBV20-1 and TRBJ1-1; D remains unclear. Germline CDR1 reads DFQATT; CDR2 reads SNEGSKA (reference sequence). There are 13 residues in the CDR3. Trimming cost V 5 bases and J 5 bases, with 15 bases left between them. The chain's CDR3 is CSAPKNRLTEAFF. DNA for the CDR3: TGCAGTGCTCCAAAGAACCGATTGACTGAAGCTTTCTTT.

This clonotype has a count of ten or more. The gene calls are TRBV10-2 and TRBJ2-7; no definite D call. There are 16 residues in the CDR3. Between the trimmed V and J ends, which lost 0 bases and 2 bases, there was a span of 14 bases. Germline V gene sequence: CDR1 WSHSY, CDR2 SAAADI. The CDR3 region is CASSESQHPPTYEQYF. The DNA for the CDR3 is TGCGCCAGCAGTGAGTCGCAACACCCGCCGACCTACGAGCAGTACTTC.

This clonotype was recorded many times. V and J are TRBV25-1 and TRBJ1-2; 7 bases are shared with TRBD1. Germline V gene sequence: CDR1 MGHDK, CDR2 SYGVNS. There are 13 residues in the CDR3. The J segment lost 11 bases and the V segment lost 6 bases, leaving 12 bases of the junction unmatched. The CDR3 DNA reads TGTGCCAGCAGAGGACCGGGACAGACCAAATACACCTTC. Its protein is CASRGPGQTKYTF.

This clonotype was detected many times. This chain connects TRBV29-1 to TRBJ1-2; D call uncertain. The CDR3 sequence is 12 residues long. V was pared by 1 base and J by 8 bases, with 11 bases between. CDR1 is SQVTM, CDR2 ANQGSEA, per germline. Here the CDR3 reads CSVEVGLGGYTF. The DNA of the CDR3 is TGCAGCGTTGAAGTAGGTTTGGGCGGCTACACCTTC.

This clonotype came up many times. The V and J genes are TRBV7-9 and TRBJ2-7; D remains unclear. V was pared by 4 bases and J by 5 bases, with 9 bases between. The germline CDR1 and CDR2 sequences are SEHNR and FQNEAQ (reference sequence). The CDR3 sequence is 12 residues long. CDR3 sequence reads: CASSSGYHEQYF. For the CDR3, the DNA is TGTGCCAGCAGCTCCGGATACCACGAGCAGTACTTC.

In this sample, this clonotype turned up many times. The chain has TRBV6-2 or TRBV6-3 and TRBJ2-1; D could derive from TRBD1 or TRBD2 (6 bases each). The CDR3 is made up of 15 amino acids. Trimming took off 5 bases at V and 8 bases at J, with 19 bases between the two ends. Germline assignment: CDR1 MNHEY and CDR2 SVGEGT. CDR3: CASSPPRDKLDEQFF. Written as DNA, the CDR3 is TGTGCCAGCAGTCCCCCGCGGGACAAATTAGATGAGCAGTTCTTC.

V usage is TRBV29-1 and J usage is TRBJ1-2; 8 nucleotides align to TRBD1. CDR1 and CDR2 (germline): SQVTM, ANQGSEA. The V gene end was trimmed by 6 bases and the J gene end by 8 bases; junction bases not matched to a gene: 11. The CDR3 has 13 amino acids. The CDR3 sequence: CSVDRAGIGGYTF. The CDR3 coding sequence is TGCAGCGTGGACAGGGCGGGAATCGGCGGCTACACCTTC.

This clonotype has ten or more counts. The chain links TRBV29-1 to TRBJ2-7; 14 bases are a match to TRBD2. The V gene's germline CDR1 is SQVTM and CDR2 ANQGSEA. With 7 bases clipped from V and 3 bases from J, the junction kept 5 bases outside the gene matches. The CDR3 covers 14 residues. As DNA, the CDR3 is TGCAGCGCAGGAGGGACTAGCGGGAGCTACGAGCAGTACTTC. Translated, it gives CSAGGTSGSYEQYF.

The chain joins TRBV4-3 to TRBJ1-3, with 7 bases identical to TRBD1. Germline CDR1 and CDR2: LGHNA and YSLEER. With 4 bases clipped from V and 0 bases from J, the junction kept 3 bases outside the gene matches. This CDR3 region has 15 residues. CDR3 coding DNA: TGCGCCAGCAGCCGAACAGGGGACTCTGGAAACACCATATATTTT. The encoded protein is CASSRTGDSGNTIYF.

This clonotype showed up many times. The chain carries TRBV7-2 and TRBJ2-1, with D perhaps assigned TRBD1 or TRBD2 (5 bases each). The ends were cut back, 5 bases at V and 6 bases at J, with 11 bases in the middle. CDR1 and CDR2 from the germline V gene are SGHTA and FQGNSA. CDR3 size: 13 residues. CDR3 sequence: CASSATRGNEQFF. CDR3 bases: TGTGCCAGCAGCGCCACTAGGGGCAATGAGCAGTTCTTC.

This clonotype was observed at least ten times. The chain combines TRBV7-2 with TRBJ1-6; D might be TRBD1 (5 bases). V lost 4 bases, J lost 10 bases, and 17 bases lay in between. Germline V lookup: CDR1 SGHTA, CDR2 FQGNSA. This CDR3 spans 15 amino acids. CDR3 sequence (DNA): TGTGCCAGCAGCTCCCAGGGAGCGGGAAACTCACCCCTCCACTTT. It yields the protein CASSSQGAGNSPLHF.

This clonotype was observed at least ten times. This rearrangement joins TRBV6-1 to TRBJ2-3, with D perhaps TRBD2 (6 bases). There are 13 residues in the CDR3. Per the germline V gene, CDR1 is MNHNS and CDR2 is SASEGT. V dropped 7 bases and J dropped 1 base, with 9 bases sitting between them. CDR3 region: CASNPGGTDTQYF. As DNA, the CDR3 is TGTGCCAGCAATCCGGGGGGCACAGATACGCAGTATTTT.

This clonotype was seen many times. V gene TRBV11-2 combines with J gene TRBJ2-2; 10 nucleotides line up with TRBD2. The V and J ends lost 2 bases and 5 bases, in that order; junction bases with no gene match: 5. The CDR3 loop spans 16 amino acids. Germline lookup yields CDR1 SGHAT and CDR2 FQNNGV. As DNA, the CDR3 is TGTGCCAGCAGCTTACCTAGCGGGAGAAAAACCGGGGAGCTGTTTTTT. It codes for CASSLPSGRKTGELFF.

The chain employs TRBV3-1 and TRBJ1-2; tentative D call: TRBD1 (5 bases). CDR3 length: 17 amino acids. Germline loops: CDR1 LGHDT, CDR2 YNNKEL (reference sequence). Trimming took 0 bases from V and 7 from J, leaving 21 bases between them. CDR3 in DNA: TGTGCCAGCAGCCAAGATCTCGCCAGGGCGTCCCCAGGTGGCTACACCTTC. This encodes CASSQDLARASPGGYTF.

The V and J genes are TRBV7-3 and TRBJ1-2; 8 nucleotides match TRBD1. The germline V gene encodes CDR1 SGHTA and CDR2 FQGTGA. The CDR3 consists of 14 residues. V was pared by 5 bases and J by 5 bases, with 7 bases of the junction left unmatched. The CDR3, as DNA: TGTGCCAGCAGCATTGGACAGGGCGGATATGGCTACACCTTC. Residues: CASSIGQGGYGYTF.

There are a few counts of this clonotype. J is TRBJ2-2 and V is TRBV3-1; 7 bases map to TRBD1. V was clipped by 2 bases and J by 3 bases; unmatched bases: 0. Germline V gene sequence: CDR1 LGHDT, CDR2 YNNKEL (reference sequence). The CDR3 runs to 14 residues. CDR3 region: CASSQRGHTGELFF. The CDR3 bases are TGTGCCAGCAGCCAAAGGGGGCACACCGGGGAGCTGTTTTTT.

The table lists this clonotype with a few counts. The genes are TRBV12-3 or TRBV12-4 and TRBJ1-1; the match to TRBD1 covers 9 bases. The V and J ends lost 5 bases and 4 bases, in that order; junction bases with no gene match: 8. This CDR3 spans 15 amino acids. In DNA, the CDR3 is TGTGCCAGCAGTGCTCCGGGACAGGGACCCACTGAAGCTTTCTTT. Translated, it gives CASSAPGQGPTEAFF.

This chain joins TRBV20-1 and TRBJ2-2, with TRBD2 matching over 9 bases. The ends lost 1 base at V and 6 bases at J; junction bases unmatched: 30. Germline CDR1 DFQATT, CDR2 SNEGSKA (reference sequence). CDR3 size: 23 residues. The chain's CDR3 is CSARATLAAGGPISGGAAGELFF. The CDR3 DNA sequence: TGCAGTGCTAGAGCCACCCTAGCTGCGGGAGGGCCTATCTCAGGGGGAGCGGCCGGGGAGCTGTTTTTT.

The chain employs TRBV20-1 and TRBJ1-2; 7 bases agree with TRBD1. Losses at the gene ends were 3 bases for V and 4 bases for J; bases not matched to a gene: 11. CDR3 length: 15 amino acids. CDR1 and CDR2 (germline): DFQATT, SNEGSKA (reference sequence). CDR3 in DNA: TGCAGTGCTAGCCCCAGGGGGGCAGGGGCCTATGGCTACACCTTC. Amino acid sequence: CSASPRGAGAYGYTF.

The rearrangement links TRBV28 to TRBJ1-5, with 7 bases identical to TRBD1. The ends lost 7 bases at V and 4 bases at J; junction bases unmatched: 7. The CDR3 has 14 amino acids. The germline V gene has CDR1 MDHEN and CDR2 SYDVKM. CDR3 in amino acids: CASTWDSQNQPQHF. The CDR3 bases are TGTGCCAGCACCTGGGACAGTCAAAATCAGCCCCAGCATTTT.

The chain uses TRBV7-9 and TRBJ1-4; D ambiguous. V was trimmed by 0 bases and J by 5 bases, leaving 10 bases between them. Germline-derived CDR1 and CDR2 are SEHNR and FQNEAQ (reference sequence). There are 15 residues in the CDR3. DNA for the CDR3: TGTGCCAGCAGCTTAGCGAGGAGCAAAAATGAAAAACTGTTTTTT. It translates to CASSLARSKNEKLFF.

The rearrangement uses TRBV7-2 and TRBJ1-2; the D gene is possibly TRBD1 (5 bases). Germline V gives CDR1 SGHTA, CDR2 FQGNSA. The CDR3 totals 16 residues. Trimming pared 6 bases from V and 7 bases from J, leaving 24 bases between. This chain's CDR3 is CASSVKSVAGLGGYTF. The CDR3 DNA reads as TGTGCCAGCAGTGTGAAGTCGGTGGCAGGGCTCGGTGGCTACACCTTC. Full variable domain (rest looked up from reference TRBV7-2 and TRBJ1-2): GAGVSQSPSNKVTEKGKDVELRCDPISGHTALYWYRQSLGQGLEFLIYFQGNSAPDKSGLPSDRFSAERTGGSVSTLTIQRTQQEDSAVYLCASSVKSVAGLGGYTFGSGTRLTVV.

This clonotype has a count of ten or more. The rearrangement uses TRBV7-9 and TRBJ2-2, with 7 bases matching TRBD1. CDR1 and CDR2 from the germline V gene are SEHNR and FQNEAQ (reference sequence). The junction had 3 bases not matched to a gene; V was cut back by 6 bases and J by 5 bases. CDR3 length: 13 residues. The CDR3 loop is CASRPQGTGELFF. The CDR3 DNA sequence: TGTGCCAGCAGACCACAGGGGACCGGGGAGCTGTTTTTT.

This clonotype was seen a few times. The chain employs TRBV20-1 and TRBJ1-1; no reliable D call. Between the trimmed V and J ends, which lost 2 bases and 5 bases, there was a span of 18 bases. The V gene's germline CDR1 is DFQATT and CDR2 SNEGSKA (reference sequence). This CDR3 has 15 amino acids. The CDR3 loop is CSARPFRHIATEAFF. In DNA, the CDR3 is TGCAGTGCTAGACCCTTCAGACACATAGCGACTGAAGCTTTCTTT.

Only a few counts were recorded for this clonotype. The genes are TRBV7-9 and TRBJ2-1, with D unclear. Germline values: CDR1 SEHNR, CDR2 FQNEAQ (reference sequence). V shed 5 bases and J shed 9 bases, with 17 bases lying between them. The CDR3 sequence is 14 residues long. CDR3 coding DNA: TGTGCCAGCAGCCTAGGTAGTCCCCGTGGTGAGCAGTTCTTC. Translated, it gives CASSLGSPRGEQFF. Supplemented by reference TRBV7-9 and TRBJ2-1, the full variable domain reads DTGVSQNPRHKITKRGQNVTFRCDPISEHNRLYWYRQTLGQGPEFLTYFQNEAQLEKSRLLSDRFSAERPKGSFSTLEIQRTEQGDSAMYLCASSLGSPRGEQFFGPGTRLTVL.

The chain employs TRBV27 and TRBJ2-6; D assignment may be TRBD1 or TRBD2 (5 bases each). V lost 2 bases to trimming and J lost 2 bases, with 10 bases between them. This CDR3 spans 16 amino acids. Per germline, CDR1 MNHEY and CDR2 SMNVEV (reference sequence). The CDR3 bases are TGTGCCAGCAGTTTACTAGTGGGGGCTGGGGCCAACGTCCTGACTTTC. Protein: CASSLLVGAGANVLTF.